This TCR beta chain was recovered during a study of T cell responses to AZD1222 COVID-19 vaccine. General observations from the study: Donors were mostly white British, more females; clonal diversity possibly underestimated. Baseline antibody screening turned up just six seropositive AZD1222 recipients. The reported proportion of spike-specific TCRs targeting unmutated variant regions was nearly half. Dominant CD4 TCR responses targeted spike regions 160-218 and 743-854.

TCRdb keeps only in-frame clones here, not all; method: immunoSEQ multiplex PCR. Here the sample spans 60,000 to 85,000 clones, over 75% being singletons. With 6 bases removed from V and 0 bases from J, the gap between germline ends came to 8 bases. The CDR3 spans 14 residues. The germline gives CDR1 MDHEN, CDR2 SYDVKM. Concerning this clone itself: The antigen is unknown.

The sequence came from an adult who received the AZD1222 COVID-19 vaccine. The material sequenced was peripheral blood, taken 28 days after the second AZD1222 dose. V and J are TRBV28 and TRBJ2-2; the D is unclear. The CDR3 sequence: CASSHGSNTGELFF. CDR3 bases: TGTGCCAGCAGCCACGGTTCGAACACCGGGGAGCTGTTTTTT.